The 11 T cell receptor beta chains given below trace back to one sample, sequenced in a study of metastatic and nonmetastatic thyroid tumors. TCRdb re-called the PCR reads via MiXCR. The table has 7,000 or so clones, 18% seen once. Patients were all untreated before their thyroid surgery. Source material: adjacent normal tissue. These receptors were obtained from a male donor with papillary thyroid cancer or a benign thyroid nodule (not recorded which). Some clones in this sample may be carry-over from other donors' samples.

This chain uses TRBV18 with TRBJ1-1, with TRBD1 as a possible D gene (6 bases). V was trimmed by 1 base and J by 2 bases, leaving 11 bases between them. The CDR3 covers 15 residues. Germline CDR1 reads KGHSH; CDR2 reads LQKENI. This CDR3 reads CASSPQGTPNTEAFF. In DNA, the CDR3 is TGTGCCAGCTCACCACAGGGGACACCAAACACTGAAGCTTTCTTT.

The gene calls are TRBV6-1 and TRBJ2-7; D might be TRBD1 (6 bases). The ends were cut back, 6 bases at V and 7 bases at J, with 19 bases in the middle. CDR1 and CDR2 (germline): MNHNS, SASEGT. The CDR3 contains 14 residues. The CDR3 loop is CASSPDRLGWEQYF. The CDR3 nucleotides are TGTGCCAGCAGCCCCGACAGGTTAGGGTGGGAGCAGTACTTC.

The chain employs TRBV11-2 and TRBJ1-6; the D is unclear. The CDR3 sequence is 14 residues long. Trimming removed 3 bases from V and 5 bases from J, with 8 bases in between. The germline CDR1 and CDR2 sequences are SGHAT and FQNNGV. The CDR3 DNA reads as TGTGCCAGCAGCTTTGTTAGTAATAATTCACCCCTCCACTTT. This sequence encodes CASSFVSNNSPLHF.

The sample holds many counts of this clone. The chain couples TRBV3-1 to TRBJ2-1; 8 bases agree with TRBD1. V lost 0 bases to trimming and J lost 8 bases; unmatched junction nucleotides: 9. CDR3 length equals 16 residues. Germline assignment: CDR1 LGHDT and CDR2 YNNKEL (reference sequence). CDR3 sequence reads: CASSQEGARGRDEQFF. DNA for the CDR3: TGTGCCAGCAGCCAAGAGGGTGCCAGGGGGCGGGATGAGCAGTTCTTC.

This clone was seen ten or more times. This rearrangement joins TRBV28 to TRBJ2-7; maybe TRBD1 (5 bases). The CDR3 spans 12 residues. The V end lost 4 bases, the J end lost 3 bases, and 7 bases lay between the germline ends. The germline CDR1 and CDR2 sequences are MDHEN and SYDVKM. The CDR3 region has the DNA TGTGCCAGCAGTTACCAGGGCTACGAGCAGTACTTC. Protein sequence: CASSYQGYEQYF.

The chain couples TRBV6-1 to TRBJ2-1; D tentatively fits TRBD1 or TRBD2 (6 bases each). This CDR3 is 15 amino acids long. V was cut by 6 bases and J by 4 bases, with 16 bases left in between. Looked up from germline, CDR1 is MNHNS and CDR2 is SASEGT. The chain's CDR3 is CASSPGGGTYNEQFF. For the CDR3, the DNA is TGTGCCAGCAGCCCAGGAGGGGGGACATACAATGAGCAGTTCTTC.

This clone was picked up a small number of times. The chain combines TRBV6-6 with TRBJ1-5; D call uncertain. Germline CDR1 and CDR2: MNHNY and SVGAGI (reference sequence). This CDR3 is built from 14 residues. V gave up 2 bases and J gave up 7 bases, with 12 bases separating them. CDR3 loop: CASSYPVAWQPQHF. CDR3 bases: TGTGCCAGCAGTTACCCGGTCGCGTGGCAGCCCCAGCATTTT.

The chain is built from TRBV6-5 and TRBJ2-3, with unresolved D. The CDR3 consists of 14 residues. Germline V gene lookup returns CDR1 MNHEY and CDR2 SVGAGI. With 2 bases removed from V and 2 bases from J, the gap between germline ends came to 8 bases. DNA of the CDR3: TGTGCCAGCAGTTACCGGCGGCACACAGATACGCAGTATTTT. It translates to CASSYRRHTDTQYF.

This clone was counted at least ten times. This chain's CDR3 is CASSLGAGQGAGYTF. As DNA, the CDR3 is TGTGCCAGCAGCTTAGGGGCTGGGCAGGGCGCTGGCTACACCTTC. The chain uses TRBV7-9 and TRBJ1-2, with D perhaps matching TRBD1 (5 bases). Trimming cost V 1 base and J 7 bases, with 16 bases left between them. The CDR3 totals 15 residues. CDR1 and CDR2 (germline): SEHNR, FQNEAQ (reference sequence).

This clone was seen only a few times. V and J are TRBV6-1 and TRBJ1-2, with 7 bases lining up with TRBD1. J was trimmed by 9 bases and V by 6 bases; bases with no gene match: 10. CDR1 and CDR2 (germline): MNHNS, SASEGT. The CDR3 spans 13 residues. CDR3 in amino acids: CASRRKGGESYTF. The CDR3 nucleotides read TGTGCCAGCAGGCGGAAAGGGGGCGAGAGCTACACCTTC.

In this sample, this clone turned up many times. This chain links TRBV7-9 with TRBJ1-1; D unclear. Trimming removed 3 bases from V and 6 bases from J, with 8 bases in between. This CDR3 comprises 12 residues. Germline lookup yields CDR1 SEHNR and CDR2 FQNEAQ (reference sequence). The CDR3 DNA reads TGTGCCAGCAGCTTTCGGACGGCTGAAGCTTTCTTT. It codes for CASSFRTAEAFF.